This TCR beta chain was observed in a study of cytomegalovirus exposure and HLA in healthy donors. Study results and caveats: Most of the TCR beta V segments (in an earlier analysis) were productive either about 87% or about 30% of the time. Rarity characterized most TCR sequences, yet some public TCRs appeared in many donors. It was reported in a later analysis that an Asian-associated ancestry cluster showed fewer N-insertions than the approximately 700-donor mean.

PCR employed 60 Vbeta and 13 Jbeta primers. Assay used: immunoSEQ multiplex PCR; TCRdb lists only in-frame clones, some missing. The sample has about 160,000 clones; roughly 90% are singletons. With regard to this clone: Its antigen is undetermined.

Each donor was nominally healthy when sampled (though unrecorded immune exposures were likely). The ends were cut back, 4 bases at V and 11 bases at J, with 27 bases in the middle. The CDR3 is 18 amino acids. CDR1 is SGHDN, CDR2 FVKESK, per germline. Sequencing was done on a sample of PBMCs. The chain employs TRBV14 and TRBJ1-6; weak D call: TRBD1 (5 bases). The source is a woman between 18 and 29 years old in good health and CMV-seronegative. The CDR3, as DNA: TGTGCCAGCAGCCCCGGGTGGTGGACAAATGATAACGGCGCACCCCTCCACTTT. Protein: CASSPGWWTNDNGAPLHF.